This passage covers 16 T cell receptor beta chains from one sample sequenced in a study of T cells in Graves' hyperthyroidism and ophthalmopathy. RNA transcripts served as the template for amplifying TCR beta CDR3 regions. First-round RT-PCR of the TCR CDR3 relied on the HTBI primer set. TCRdb re-called the multiplex PCR reads with MiXCR, one entry per CDR3 protein. The table has about 540,000 distinct CDR3 sequences, roughly 50% seen once. Material for sequencing was peripheral blood or thyroid tissue (not recorded which). The source of these receptors is a woman younger than 30 with Graves' hyperthyroidism.

This clonotype appeared many times. J is TRBJ2-7 and V is TRBV29-1; 7 bases align to TRBD2. V shed 1 base and J 2 bases; nucleotides not matched to a gene: 2. The CDR3 contains 13 residues. The germline gives CDR1 SQVTM, CDR2 ANQGSEA. Here the CDR3 reads CSVEASGAYEQYF. The CDR3 coding sequence is TGCAGCGTTGAAGCTAGCGGCGCCTACGAGCAGTACTTC.

V is TRBV29-1 and J is TRBJ1-1; the match to TRBD1 covers 8 bases. The CDR3 totals 13 residues. Germline values: CDR1 SQVTM, CDR2 ANQGSEA. Trimming removed 6 bases from V and 2 bases from J; junction bases left unmatched: 5. CDR3 sequence: CSVPGQGNTEAFF. Written as DNA, the CDR3 is TGCAGCGTCCCCGGACAGGGCAACACTGAAGCTTTCTTT.

This chain connects TRBV7-9 to TRBJ2-7; the match to TRBD2 covers 10 bases. Germline V gene sequence: CDR1 SEHNR, CDR2 FQNEAQ (reference sequence). J lost 5 bases, V lost 4 bases, and 14 bases had no gene match. The CDR3 loop spans 17 amino acids. The CDR3 spells CASSSSIAGGMENEQYF. For the CDR3, the DNA is TGTGCCAGCAGCTCCTCAATAGCGGGAGGAATGGAGAACGAGCAGTACTTC. Complete variable domain (other parts from reference TRBV7-9 and TRBJ2-7): DTGVSQNPRHKITKRGQNVTFRCDPISEHNRLYWYRQTLGQGPEFLTYFQNEAQLEKSRLLSDRFSAERPKGSFSTLEIQRTEQGDSAMYLCASSSSIAGGMENEQYFGPGTRLTVT.

The V call is TRBV29-1, the J call TRBJ1-2; 7 bases are a match to TRBD1. V dropped 5 bases and J dropped 13; count of bases not matched to a gene: 1. Germline V gene data show CDR1 as SQVTM and CDR2 as ANQGSEA. There are 8 residues in the CDR3. Here the CDR3 reads CSVRDSTF. The CDR3 nucleotides read TGCAGCGTTAGGGACAGCACCTTC.

This clonotype has only a few counts. This CDR3 is CSARGPQAGAYEQYF. The CDR3 DNA follows: TGCAGTGCTAGAGGTCCCCAAGCGGGAGCCTACGAGCAGTACTTC. The chain links TRBV20-1 to TRBJ2-7; 8 bases align to TRBD2. The J segment lost 2 bases and the V segment lost 1 base, leaving 7 bases of the junction unmatched. CDR3 size: 15 residues. The germline V gene has CDR1 DFQATT and CDR2 SNEGSKA (reference sequence).

The chain is built from TRBV7-9 and TRBJ1-6, with D tentatively TRBD1 (6 bases). CDR3 length: 15 amino acids. The V end lost 5 bases, the J end lost 7 bases, and 15 bases lay between the germline ends. Looked up from germline, CDR1 is SEHNR and CDR2 is FQNEAQ (reference sequence). The DNA for the CDR3 is TGTGCCAGCAGCCGCATGGAGACAGGAAATTCACCCCTCCACTTT. Its protein product is CASSRMETGNSPLHF.

This chain joins TRBV25-1 and TRBJ2-7, with a tentative D call TRBD2 (5 bases). Trimming stripped 6 bases from V and 2 bases from J, with 20 bases between. This CDR3 region has 16 residues. In germline, CDR1 is MGHDK, CDR2 SYGVNS. CDR3 DNA: TGTGCCAGCAGCCAAGGAGGAGACTACCGGCCCTACGAGCAGTACTTC. Translating gives CASSQGGDYRPYEQYF.

This clonotype was counted ten times or more. The chain links TRBV7-2 to TRBJ2-7; 7 bases line up with TRBD2. The CDR3 extends over 15 amino acids. CDR1 and CDR2 (germline): SGHTA, FQGNSA. V lost 4 bases and J lost 0; bases outside the gene matches: 6. CDR3 bases: TGTGCCAGCAGCTCTAGCGGCGTCAGCTCCTACGAGCAGTACTTC. As protein: CASSSSGVSSYEQYF.

This clonotype was counted a few times. This chain links TRBV7-9 with TRBJ2-7; 8 positions match TRBD1. Germline V gene lookup returns CDR1 SEHNR and CDR2 FQNEAQ (reference sequence). V lost 5 bases to trimming and J lost 1 base; unmatched junction nucleotides: 7. The CDR3 consists of 15 residues. In DNA form, the CDR3 reads TGTGCCAGCAGCGTACCGGGACAGGTTTCCTACGAGCAGTACTTC. Translation: CASSVPGQVSYEQYF.

The chain has TRBV10-2 and TRBJ2-5; TRBD2 matches at 7 bases. Germline V gene data show CDR1 as WSHSY and CDR2 as SAAADI. The CDR3 is 12 amino acids. With 8 bases clipped from V and 3 bases from J, the junction kept 3 bases outside the gene matches. CDR3 sequence (DNA): TGCGCCAGCGGCGGGAGCGAAGAGACCCAGTACTTC. Its translation is CASGGSEETQYF.

This clonotype was detected a few times. The chain is built from TRBV7-2 and TRBJ1-6, with a tentative D call TRBD1 (6 bases). CDR3 size: 16 residues. The V end was cut by 6 bases, the J end by 0 bases, with 12 bases between. Germline V gene lookup returns CDR1 SGHTA and CDR2 FQGNSA. The CDR3 DNA reads TGTGCCAGCAGGCTCAGGGGAAGCTCCTATAATTCACCCCTCCACTTT. The encoded protein is CASRLRGSSYNSPLHF.

This clonotype was recorded at least ten times. The V and J genes are TRBV10-3 and TRBJ1-6; D ambiguous. Germline V gene data show CDR1 as ENHRY and CDR2 as SYGVKD. The CDR3 extends over 13 amino acids. V was clipped by 0 bases and J by 8 bases, with 5 bases between them. The CDR3 loop is CAISESMDSPLHF. The CDR3 nucleotides are TGTGCCATCAGTGAGTCGATGGATTCACCCCTCCACTTT.

The rearrangement joins TRBV7-9 to TRBJ1-4, with 10 bases lining up with TRBD1. With 1 base clipped from V and 8 bases from J, the junction kept 4 bases outside the gene matches. Germline-derived CDR1 and CDR2 are SEHNR and FQNEAQ (reference sequence). This CDR3 is 15 amino acids long. CDR3 DNA: TGTGCCAGCAGCTTAGACGGGACAGGGGAGGAAAAACTGTTTTTT. Protein: CASSLDGTGEEKLFF.

The chain carries TRBV24-1 and TRBJ1-5; D is perhaps TRBD1 (5 bases). V lost 0 bases and J 4 bases, leaving 24 bases between the germline ends. Germline CDR1 and CDR2: KGHDR and SFDVKD. The CDR3 length is 20 residues. The CDR3 region has the DNA TGTGCCACCAGTGATTTGGGGATTTGGGACCGGGACCGAGGGAATCAGCCCCAGCATTTT. Amino acids: CATSDLGIWDRDRGNQPQHF.

This clonotype showed up just a few times. V is TRBV20-1 and J is TRBJ2-5, with D possibly called TRBD1 or TRBD2 (5 bases each). The CDR3 loop spans 15 amino acids. Per the germline V gene, CDR1 is DFQATT and CDR2 is SNEGSKA (reference sequence). Trimming took 0 bases from V and 2 from J, leaving 13 bases between them. The CDR3 loop is CSAREGPGRQETQYF. CDR3 in DNA: TGCAGTGCTAGAGAGGGACCAGGAAGACAAGAGACCCAGTACTTC.

This clonotype has just a few counts. V and J are TRBV4-1 and TRBJ2-5; D not certain. CDR1 MGHRA and CDR2 YSYEKL come from the germline V gene. The V and J ends lost 2 bases and 5 bases respectively, with 18 bases between them. CDR3 size: 16 residues. CDR3 sequence: CASSQRDRGGLETQYF. CDR3 in DNA: TGCGCCAGCAGCCAACGTGACCGCGGTGGATTGGAGACCCAGTACTTC.